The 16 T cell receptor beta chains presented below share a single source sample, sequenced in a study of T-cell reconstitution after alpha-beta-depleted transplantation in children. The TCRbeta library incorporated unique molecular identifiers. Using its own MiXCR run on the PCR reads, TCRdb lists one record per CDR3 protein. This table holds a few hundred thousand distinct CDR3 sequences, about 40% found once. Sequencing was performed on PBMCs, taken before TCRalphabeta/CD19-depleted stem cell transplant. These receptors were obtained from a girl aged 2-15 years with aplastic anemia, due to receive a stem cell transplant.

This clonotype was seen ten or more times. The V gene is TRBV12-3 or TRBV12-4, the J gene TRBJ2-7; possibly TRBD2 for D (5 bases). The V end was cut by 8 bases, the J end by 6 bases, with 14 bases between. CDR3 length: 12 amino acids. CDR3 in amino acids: CASAGGPGEQYF. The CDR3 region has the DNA TGTGCCAGCGCCGGAGGACCCGGCGAGCAGTACTTC.

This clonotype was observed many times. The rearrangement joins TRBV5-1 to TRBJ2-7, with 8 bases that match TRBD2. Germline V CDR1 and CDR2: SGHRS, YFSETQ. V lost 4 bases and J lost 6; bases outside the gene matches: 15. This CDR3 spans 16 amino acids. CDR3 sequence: CASSPLEGLEGREQYF. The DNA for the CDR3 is TGCGCCAGCAGCCCGCTCGAGGGACTAGAGGGACGCGAGCAGTACTTC.

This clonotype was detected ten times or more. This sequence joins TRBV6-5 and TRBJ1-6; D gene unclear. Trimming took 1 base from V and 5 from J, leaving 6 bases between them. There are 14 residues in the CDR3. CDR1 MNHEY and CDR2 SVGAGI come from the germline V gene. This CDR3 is CASSYYGDNSPLHF. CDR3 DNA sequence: TGTGCCAGCAGTTACTACGGAGATAATTCACCCCTCCACTTT.

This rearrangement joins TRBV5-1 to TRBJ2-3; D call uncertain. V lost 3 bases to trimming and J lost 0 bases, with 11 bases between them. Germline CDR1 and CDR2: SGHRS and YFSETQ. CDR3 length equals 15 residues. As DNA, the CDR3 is TGCGCCAGCAGCTCTCGGGTACGGAGCACAGATACGCAGTATTTT. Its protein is CASSSRVRSTDTQYF.

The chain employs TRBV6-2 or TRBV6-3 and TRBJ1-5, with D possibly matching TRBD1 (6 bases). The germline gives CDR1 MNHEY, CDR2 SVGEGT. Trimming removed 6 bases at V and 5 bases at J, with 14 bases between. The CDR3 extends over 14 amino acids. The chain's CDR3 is CASSPGQRYQPQHF. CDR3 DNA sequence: TGTGCCAGCAGCCCAGGACAGAGATATCAGCCCCAGCATTTT.

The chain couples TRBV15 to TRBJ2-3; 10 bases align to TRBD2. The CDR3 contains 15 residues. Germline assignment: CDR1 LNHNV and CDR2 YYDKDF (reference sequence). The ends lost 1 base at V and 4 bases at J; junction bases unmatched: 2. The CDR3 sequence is CATSRGLAGADTQYF. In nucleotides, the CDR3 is TGTGCCACCAGCAGAGGGCTAGCGGGAGCAGATACGCAGTATTTT. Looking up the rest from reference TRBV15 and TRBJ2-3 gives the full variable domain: DAMVIQNPRYQVTQFGKPVTLSCSQTLNHNVMYWYQQKSSQAPKLLFHYYDKDFNNEADTPDNFQSRRPNTSFCFLDIRSPGLGDTAMYLCATSRGLAGADTQYFGPGTRLTVL.

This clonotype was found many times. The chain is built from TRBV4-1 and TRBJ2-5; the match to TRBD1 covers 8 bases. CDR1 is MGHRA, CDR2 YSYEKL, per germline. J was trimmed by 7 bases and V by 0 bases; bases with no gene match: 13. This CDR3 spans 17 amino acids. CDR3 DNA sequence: TGCGCCAGCAGCCAAGACAGGGGACAGGTACCTCCCATGACCCAGTACTTC. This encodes CASSQDRGQVPPMTQYF.

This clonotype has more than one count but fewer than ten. The CDR3 loop is CSVLTGEVTGELFF. In nucleotides, the CDR3 is TGCAGTGTGCTGACAGGGGAGGTCACCGGGGAGCTGTTTTTT. This rearrangement joins TRBV20-1 to TRBJ2-2; 8 bases match TRBD1. The germline gives CDR1 DFQATT, CDR2 SNEGSKA (reference sequence). V trimming: 7 bases; J trimming: 4 bases; junction bases outside the gene matches: 8. This CDR3 has 14 amino acids.

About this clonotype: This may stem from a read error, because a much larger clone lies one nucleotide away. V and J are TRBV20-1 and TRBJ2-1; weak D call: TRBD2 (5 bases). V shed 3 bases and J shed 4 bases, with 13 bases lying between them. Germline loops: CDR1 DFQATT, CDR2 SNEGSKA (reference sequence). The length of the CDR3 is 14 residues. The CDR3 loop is CSASWLAFYNEQFF. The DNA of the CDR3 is TGCAGTGCTAGTTGGCTAGCTTTTTACAATGAGCAGTTCTTC.

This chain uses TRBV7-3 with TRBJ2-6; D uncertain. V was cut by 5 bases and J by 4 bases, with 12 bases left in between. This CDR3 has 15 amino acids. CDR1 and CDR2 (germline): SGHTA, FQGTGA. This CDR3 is CASSPRVSGANVLTF. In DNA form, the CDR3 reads TGTGCCAGCAGCCCTAGAGTGTCCGGGGCCAACGTCCTGACTTTC.

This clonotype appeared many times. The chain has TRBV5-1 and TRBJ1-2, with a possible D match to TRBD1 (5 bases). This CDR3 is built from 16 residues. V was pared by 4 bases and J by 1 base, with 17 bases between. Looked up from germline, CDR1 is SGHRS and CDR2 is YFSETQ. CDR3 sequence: CASSPGDLVNNYGYTF. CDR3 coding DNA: TGCGCCAGCAGCCCGGGGGACCTAGTCAATAACTATGGCTACACCTTC. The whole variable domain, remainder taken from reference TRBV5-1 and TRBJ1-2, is KAGVTQTPRYLIKTRGQQVTLSCSPISGHRSVSWYQQTPGQGLQFLFEYFSETQRNKGNFPGRFSGRQFSNSRSEMNVSTLELGDSALYLCASSPGDLVNNYGYTFGSGTRLTVV.

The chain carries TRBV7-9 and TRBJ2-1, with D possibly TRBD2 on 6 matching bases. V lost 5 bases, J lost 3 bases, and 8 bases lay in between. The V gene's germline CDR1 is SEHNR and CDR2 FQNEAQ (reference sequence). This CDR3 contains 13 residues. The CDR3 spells CASSPGSYNEQFF. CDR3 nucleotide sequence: TGTGCCAGCAGCCCCGGGAGCTACAATGAGCAGTTCTTC.

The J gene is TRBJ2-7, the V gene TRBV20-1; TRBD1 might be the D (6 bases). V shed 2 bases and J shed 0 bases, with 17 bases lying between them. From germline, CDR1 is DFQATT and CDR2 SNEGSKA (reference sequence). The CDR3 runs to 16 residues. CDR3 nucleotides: TGCAGTGCTAGATCCGCTTCAGGGGAGAGCTCCTACGAGCAGTACTTC. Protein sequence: CSARSASGESSYEQYF.

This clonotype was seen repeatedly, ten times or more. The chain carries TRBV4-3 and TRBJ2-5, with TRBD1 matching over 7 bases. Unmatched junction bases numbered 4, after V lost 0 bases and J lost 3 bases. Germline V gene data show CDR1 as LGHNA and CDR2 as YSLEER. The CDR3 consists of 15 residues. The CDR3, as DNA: TGCGCCAGCAGCCAAGATCCAACAGGGGAAGAGACCCAGTACTTC. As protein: CASSQDPTGEETQYF.

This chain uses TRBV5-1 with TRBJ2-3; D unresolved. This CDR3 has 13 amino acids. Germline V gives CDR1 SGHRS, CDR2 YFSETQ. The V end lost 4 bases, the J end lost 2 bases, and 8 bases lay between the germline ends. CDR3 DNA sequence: TGCGCCAGCAGCCCTACGGCCACAGATACGCAGTATTTT. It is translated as CASSPTATDTQYF.

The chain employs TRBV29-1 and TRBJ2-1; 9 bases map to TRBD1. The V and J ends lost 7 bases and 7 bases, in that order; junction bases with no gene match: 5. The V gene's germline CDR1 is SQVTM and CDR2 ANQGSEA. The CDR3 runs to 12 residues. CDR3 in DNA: TGCAGCGCTTCGACAGGGGGGAATGAGCAGTTCTTC. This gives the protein CSASTGGNEQFF.